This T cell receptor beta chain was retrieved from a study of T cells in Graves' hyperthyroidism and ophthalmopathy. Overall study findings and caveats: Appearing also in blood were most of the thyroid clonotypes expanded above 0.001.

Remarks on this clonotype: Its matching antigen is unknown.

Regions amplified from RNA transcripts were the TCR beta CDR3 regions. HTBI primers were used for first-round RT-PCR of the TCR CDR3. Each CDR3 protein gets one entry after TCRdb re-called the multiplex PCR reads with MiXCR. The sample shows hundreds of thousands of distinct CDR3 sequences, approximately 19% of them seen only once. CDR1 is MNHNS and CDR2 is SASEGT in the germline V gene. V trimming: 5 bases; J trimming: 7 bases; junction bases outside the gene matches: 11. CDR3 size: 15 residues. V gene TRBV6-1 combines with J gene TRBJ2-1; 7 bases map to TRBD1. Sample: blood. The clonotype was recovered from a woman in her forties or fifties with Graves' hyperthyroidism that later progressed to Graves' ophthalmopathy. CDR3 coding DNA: TGTGCCAGCAGTAGACAGGGCTCTATTGCAAATGAGCAGTTCTTC. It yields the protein CASSRQGSIANEQFF.